These 7 T cell receptor beta chains were all obtained from the same sample, sequenced in a study of T cell responses to AZD1222 COVID-19 vaccine (dated by TCRdb to the early 2020s). The time point label, as the study defines it: baseline before first vaccination. The library came from the immunoSEQ multiplex PCR assay. This is the immuneACCESS table as TCRdb keeps it, with only in-frame sequences that have V and J called. A part of the clones is gone; compared with another copy, unresolved V genes explain less than half, and the rest is unexplained. Counted in this sample were about 130,000 clones; approximately 88% of them appeared once. Approximately 4% of the sample lies in the top ten. The sequenced sample was peripheral blood, obtained on day 0 of AZD1222 vaccination. Every receptor here comes from an adult in good health.

The chain couples TRBV3-1 (or the pseudogene TRBV3-2) to TRBJ2-1; 7 nucleotides agree with TRBD1. Germline V gives CDR1 LGHDT, CDR2 YNNKEL (reference sequence). The CDR3 runs to 17 residues. Trimming removed 5 bases from V and 0 bases from J; junction bases left unmatched: 10. CDR3 sequence reads: CASSYGRQGSSYNEQFF. The CDR3 DNA sequence: TGTGCCAGCAGCTACGGCAGACAGGGAAGCTCCTACAATGAGCAGTTCTTC.

The chain has TRBV19 and TRBJ2-4; no clear D gene. The CDR3 loop spans 13 amino acids. V dropped 3 bases and J dropped 7 bases, with 10 bases sitting between them. The germline V gene encodes CDR1 LNHDA and CDR2 SQIVND (reference sequence). The CDR3 here is CASSISKGNIQYF. The CDR3 nucleotides are TGTGCCAGTAGTATTAGTAAAGGGAACATTCAGTACTTC.

The chain is built from TRBV7-8 and TRBJ2-2; a weak D match, TRBD1 (5 bases). The germline V gene encodes CDR1 SGHVS and CDR2 FQNEAQ. The CDR3 is 14 residues long. V lost 3 bases and J 6 bases, leaving 11 bases between the germline ends. The CDR3 DNA reads TGTGCCAGCAGCTTCCCAGGGATCCCCGGGGAGCTGTTTTTT. Residues: CASSFPGIPGELFF. The complete variable domain, with remaining parts taken from reference TRBV7-8 and TRBJ2-2, reads GAGVSQSPRYKVAKRGQDVALRCDPISGHVSLFWYQQALGQGPEFLTYFQNEAQLDKSGLPSDRFFAERPEGSVSTLKIQRTQQEDSAVYLCASSFPGIPGELFFGEGSRLTVL.

The V gene is TRBV6-2 or TRBV6-3, the J gene TRBJ2-3; TRBD2 agrees at 8 bases. Unmatched junction bases numbered 15, after V lost 6 bases and J lost 1 base. The CDR3 is 18 amino acids. CDR1 is MNHEY, CDR2 SVGEGT, per germline. This CDR3 is CASSTGRGANQGTDTQYF. The CDR3 DNA is TGTGCCAGCAGCACCGGGCGGGGGGCCAACCAAGGCACAGATACGCAGTATTTT.

The V call is TRBV2, the J call TRBJ2-3, with TRBD2 matching 7 bases. This CDR3 comprises 15 residues. Germline V CDR1 and CDR2: SNHLY, FYNNEI. Trimming cost V 5 bases and J 4 bases; bases outside gene matches: 9. CDR3 protein: CASSRAGGGADTQYF. CDR3 nucleotide sequence: TGTGCCAGCAGTCGCGCGGGCGGGGGAGCAGATACGCAGTATTTT.

Comment on this clone: At one boundary the junction diverges from the germline segment, which might be a read error. The chain links TRBV6-1 to TRBJ2-5, with D possibly TRBD2 on 6 matching bases. The germline V gene encodes CDR1 MNHNS and CDR2 SASEGT. This CDR3 is 15 amino acids long. The CDR3 sequence: CASREERNGGWTQYF. CDR3 nucleotide sequence: TGTGCCAGCAGAGAAGAAAGAAATGGGGGGTGGACCCAGTACTTC.

The genes are TRBV27 and TRBJ1-1; D remains ambiguous. The length of the CDR3 is 13 residues. V was trimmed by 4 bases and J by 6 bases, leaving 12 bases between them. Germline lookup yields CDR1 MNHEY and CDR2 SMNVEV (reference sequence). The CDR3 DNA reads as TGTGCCAGCAGTTCTGCCCTCCGGGCTGAAGCTTTCTTT. Its protein product is CASSSALRAEAFF.